The 15 T cell receptor beta chains below all came from one sample that was sequenced in a study of blood T cells in healthy people across ages. PCR was performed a second time for roughly 7 to 11 cycles using a sample-barcoded 5' primer and a J-beta primer mix. TCRdb ran MiXCR on the 5' RACE reads and lists one entry per CDR3 protein. The sample carries about 1.7 million distinct CDR3 sequences, 28% recorded once. What was sequenced was blood. The receptors here all came from a woman under 40 in good health.

The CDR3 here is CASSLMSRATSDHSPLHF. The CDR3 nucleotides are TGCGCCAGCAGCCTGATGAGCAGGGCTACCTCAGACCATTCACCCCTCCACTTT. This sequence joins TRBV5-1 and TRBJ1-6; D might be TRBD1 (5 bases). CDR1 and CDR2 from the germline V gene are SGHRS and YFSETQ. CDR3 length: 18 amino acids. Trimming left V 4 bases short and J 8 bases short, with 25 bases between.

This clonotype was detected a few times. The chain has TRBV5-1 and TRBJ1-5; tentatively, D is TRBD1 (6 bases). This CDR3 is 14 amino acids long. Germline V gene data show CDR1 as SGHRS and CDR2 as YFSETQ. The germline V and J ends were trimmed by 0 bases and 7 bases, with 11 bases remaining between them. The CDR3 region has the DNA TGCGCCAGCAGCTTGGCAGGGGTAGGGCAGCCCCAGCATTTT. Its protein product is CASSLAGVGQPQHF. Combining the CDR3 with reference TRBV5-1 and TRBJ1-5 gives the whole variable domain KAGVTQTPRYLIKTRGQQVTLSCSPISGHRSVSWYQQTPGQGLQFLFEYFSETQRNKGNFPGRFSGRQFSNSRSEMNVSTLELGDSALYLCASSLAGVGQPQHFGDGTRLSIL.

V is TRBV10-1 and J is TRBJ2-3; D remains ambiguous. Germline V gene sequence: CDR1 WNHNN, CDR2 SYGVQD (reference sequence). The CDR3 runs to 13 residues. Deletions cut 2 bases from V and 5 bases from J, with 8 bases between. The CDR3 sequence: CASSESELDTQYF. The CDR3 coding sequence is TGCGCCAGCAGTGAGAGTGAACTAGATACGCAGTATTTT.

The CDR3 DNA reads TGTGCCACCAGTAGTTCGACTCTGAACACCGGGGAGCTGTTTTTT. Protein sequence: CATSSSTLNTGELFF. This chain connects TRBV24-1 to TRBJ2-2; D is undetermined. V was shortened by 6 bases and J by 1 base, with 11 bases between the two germline ends. There are 15 residues in the CDR3. The germline CDR1 and CDR2 sequences are KGHDR and SFDVKD.

With respect to this clonotype: One junction end does not reproduce the germline sequence, and a read error may be involved. The chain has TRBV12-3 or TRBV12-4 and TRBJ2-7; tentatively, D is TRBD1 (6 bases). The CDR3 runs to 11 residues. The CDR3 DNA sequence: TGTGCCAGCAGTGGGGACACCCGTGAGAACTTC. Protein product: CASSGDTRENF.

This clonotype was observed a handful of times. The CDR3 bases are TGTGCCAGCAGCCGACCGACAGGGGTTAACTATGGCTACACCTTC. This codes for CASSRPTGVNYGYTF. The rearrangement joins TRBV7-2 to TRBJ1-2; 8 positions agree with TRBD1. CDR3 length: 15 residues. Per germline, CDR1 SGHTA and CDR2 FQGNSA. Trimming cost V 5 bases and J 1 base; bases outside gene matches: 6.

A few counts support this clonotype. The gene calls are TRBV4-3 and TRBJ2-1; tentative D call: TRBD2 (6 bases). Germline-derived CDR1 and CDR2 are LGHNA and YSLEER. V was pared by 0 bases and J by 15 bases, with 18 bases between. CDR3 size: 14 residues. DNA of the CDR3: TGCGCCAGCAGCCAAGAACTCGCTAGCGAGTTCCTGTTCTTC. Its protein is CASSQELASEFLFF.

This clonotype has more than one count but fewer than ten. The rearrangement joins TRBV18 to TRBJ2-1, with D maybe TRBD2 (5 bases). The CDR3 is 15 amino acids. Germline loops: CDR1 KGHSH, CDR2 LQKENI. V was cut by 3 bases and J by 6 bases, with 15 bases left in between. CDR3 protein: CASSPGGGSANEQFF. The CDR3 DNA follows: TGTGCCAGCTCACCGGGCGGTGGTAGCGCCAATGAGCAGTTCTTC.

In this sample, this clonotype turned up many times. The chain has TRBV7-2 and TRBJ2-5; 9 bases are shared with TRBD2. CDR3 length: 15 amino acids. Germline V gene data show CDR1 as SGHTA and CDR2 as FQGNSA. V shed 5 bases and J 4 bases; nucleotides not matched to a gene: 8. In DNA form, the CDR3 reads TGTGCCAGCAGCGTAGGTCTAGCGGGACGAGAGACCCAGTACTTC. Translating gives CASSVGLAGRETQYF.

The chain employs TRBV5-1 and TRBJ2-5; 10 bases fit TRBD2. This CDR3 region has 15 residues. Losses at the gene ends were 0 bases for V and 4 bases for J; bases not matched to a gene: 3. Germline loops: CDR1 SGHRS, CDR2 YFSETQ. CDR3 in DNA: TGCGCCAGCAGCTTGGTGGCTAGCGGGGGAGAGACCCAGTACTTC. Its translation: CASSLVASGGETQYF.

The chain couples TRBV3-1 to TRBJ2-7; 8 nucleotides align to TRBD1. The junction had 10 bases not matched to a gene; V was cut back by 4 bases and J by 5 bases. The CDR3 spans 15 residues. Looked up from germline, CDR1 is LGHDT and CDR2 is YNNKEL (reference sequence). CDR3: CASSPPAGGSDEQYF. The CDR3, as DNA: TGTGCCAGCAGCCCCCCCGCAGGGGGCTCAGACGAGCAGTACTTC.

This clonotype appeared a few times. The chain employs TRBV12-3 or TRBV12-4 and TRBJ2-2; D is unclear. Trimming stripped 7 bases from V and 7 bases from J, with 13 bases between. This CDR3 is built from 13 residues. DNA for the CDR3: TGTGCCAGCACCTTCGGGCGTGACGGGGAGCTGTTTTTT. Protein product: CASTFGRDGELFF.

The chain couples TRBV15 to TRBJ1-2; 8 nucleotides align to TRBD1. With 0 bases clipped from V and 6 bases from J, the junction kept 3 bases outside the gene matches. Per germline, CDR1 LNHNV and CDR2 YYDKDF (reference sequence). The CDR3 length is 14 residues. CDR3 sequence reads: CATSRDGTGNGYTF. The CDR3 DNA follows: TGTGCCACCAGCAGAGACGGGACAGGAAATGGCTACACCTTC.

In this sample, this clonotype turned up many times. CDR3 sequence reads: CASSLMFDQETQYF. The CDR3 bases are TGTGCCAGCAGCTTAATGTTTGATCAAGAGACCCAGTACTTC. This chain links TRBV7-9 with TRBJ2-5; no clear D. The V end was cut by 2 bases, the J end by 2 bases, with 9 bases between. The CDR3 is 14 amino acids. Germline assignment: CDR1 SEHNR and CDR2 FQNEAQ (reference sequence).

Details on this clonotype: Compared with germline, one end of the junction differs, possibly owing to a read error. The chain links TRBV12-3 or TRBV12-4 to TRBJ1-1; 11 bases are shared with TRBD1. This CDR3 has 14 amino acids. CDR3: CAGSMRDRGAEAFF. CDR3 DNA sequence: TGTGCCGGCAGCATGCGGGACAGGGGGGCTGAAGCTTTCTTT.